This TCR beta chain comes out of a study of T-cell memory formation after mild COVID-19. For the study at large: Largely donor-specific sequence clusters came from two donors. Study observations and caveats: Detection of some responders pre-infection suggested pre-existing cross-reactive memory T cells participated. Among CD4+ contracting clones, most were CM and EM, and CD8+ ones EMRA.

J lost 5 bases, V lost 6 bases, and 7 bases had no gene match. CDR1 is MNHEY and CDR2 is SVGAGI in the germline V gene. This CDR3 contains 15 residues. MiXCR was run by TCRdb on the 5' RACE reads, yielding one entry per CDR3 protein. The data contain 400,000 or so distinct CDR3 sequences, around 20% of them singletons. For this clonotype: As yet, its antigen is unknown.

Sample: PBMCs or a T cell subset sorted from them (not recorded which). V gene TRBV6-5 combines with J gene TRBJ1-6, with TRBD1 identical over 7 bases. The TCR comes from an adult woman who had mild COVID-19 (a few samples of this study predate the infection). Cell type and time point are not known. Written as DNA, the CDR3 is TGTGCCAGCAGAACTCCGACAGGGCATAATTCACCCCTCCACTTT. Translating gives CASRTPTGHNSPLHF.